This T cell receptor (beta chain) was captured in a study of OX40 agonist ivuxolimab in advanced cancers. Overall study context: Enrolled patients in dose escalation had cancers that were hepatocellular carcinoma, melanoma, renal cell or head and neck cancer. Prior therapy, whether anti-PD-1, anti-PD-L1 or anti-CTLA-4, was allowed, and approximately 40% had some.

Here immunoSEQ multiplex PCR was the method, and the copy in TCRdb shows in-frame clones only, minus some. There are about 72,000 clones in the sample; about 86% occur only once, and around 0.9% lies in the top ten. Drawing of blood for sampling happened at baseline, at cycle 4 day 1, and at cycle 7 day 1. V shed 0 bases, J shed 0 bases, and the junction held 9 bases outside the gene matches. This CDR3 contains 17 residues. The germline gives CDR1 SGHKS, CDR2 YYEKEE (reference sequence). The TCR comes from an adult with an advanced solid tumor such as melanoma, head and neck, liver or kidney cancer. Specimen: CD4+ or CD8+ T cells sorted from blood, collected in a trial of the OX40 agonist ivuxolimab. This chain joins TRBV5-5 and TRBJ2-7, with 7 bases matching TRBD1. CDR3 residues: CASSLGGGAFSSYEQYF. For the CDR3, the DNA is TGTGCCAGCAGCTTGGGAGGGGGCGCTTTTAGCTCCTACGAGCAGTACTTC.